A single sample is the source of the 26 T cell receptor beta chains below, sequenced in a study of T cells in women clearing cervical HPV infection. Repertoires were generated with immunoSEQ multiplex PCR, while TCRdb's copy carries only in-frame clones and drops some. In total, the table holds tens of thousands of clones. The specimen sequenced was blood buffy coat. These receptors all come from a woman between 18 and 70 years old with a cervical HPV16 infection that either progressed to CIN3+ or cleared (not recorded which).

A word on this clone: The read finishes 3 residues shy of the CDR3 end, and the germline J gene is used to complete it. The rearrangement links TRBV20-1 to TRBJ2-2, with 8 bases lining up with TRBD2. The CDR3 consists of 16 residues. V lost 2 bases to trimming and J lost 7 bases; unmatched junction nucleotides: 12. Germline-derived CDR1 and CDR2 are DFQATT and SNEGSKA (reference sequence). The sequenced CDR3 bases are TGCAGTGCTAGAAGAGGAGGCGGGGGGTATGTCGGGGAG. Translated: CSARRGGGGYVGE. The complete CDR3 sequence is CSARRGGGGYVGELFF.

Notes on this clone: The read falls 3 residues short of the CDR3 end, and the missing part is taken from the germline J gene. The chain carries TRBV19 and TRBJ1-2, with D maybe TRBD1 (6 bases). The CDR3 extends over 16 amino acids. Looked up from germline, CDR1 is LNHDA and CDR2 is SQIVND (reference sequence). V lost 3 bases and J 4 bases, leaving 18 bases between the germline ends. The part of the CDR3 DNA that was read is TGTGCCAGTAGTATGGGACAACTCTTCGGGTTCTATGGC. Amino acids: CASSMGQLFGFYG. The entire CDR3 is CASSMGQLFGFYGYTF.

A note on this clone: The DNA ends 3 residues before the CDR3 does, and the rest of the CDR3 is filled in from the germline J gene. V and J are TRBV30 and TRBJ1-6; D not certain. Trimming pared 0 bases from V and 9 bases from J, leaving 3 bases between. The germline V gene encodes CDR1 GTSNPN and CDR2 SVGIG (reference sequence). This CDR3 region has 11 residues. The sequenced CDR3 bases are TGTGCCTGGAGTGTAGGTTCACCC. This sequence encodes CAWSVGSP. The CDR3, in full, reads CAWSVGSPLHF. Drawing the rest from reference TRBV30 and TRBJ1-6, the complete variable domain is SQTIHQWPATLVQPVGSPLSLECTVEGTSNPNLYWYRQAAGRGLQLLFYSVGIGQISSEVPQNLSASRPQDRQFILSSKKLLLSDSGFYLCAWSVGSPLHFGNGTRLTVT.

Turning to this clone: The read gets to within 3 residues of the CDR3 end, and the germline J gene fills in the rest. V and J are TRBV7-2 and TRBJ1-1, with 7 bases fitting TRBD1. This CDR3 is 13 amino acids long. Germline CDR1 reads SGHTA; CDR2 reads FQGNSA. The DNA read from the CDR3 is TGTGCCAGCAGCTTAAGGGGGACAGATACG. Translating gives CASSLRGTDT. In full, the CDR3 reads CASSLRGTDTAFF.

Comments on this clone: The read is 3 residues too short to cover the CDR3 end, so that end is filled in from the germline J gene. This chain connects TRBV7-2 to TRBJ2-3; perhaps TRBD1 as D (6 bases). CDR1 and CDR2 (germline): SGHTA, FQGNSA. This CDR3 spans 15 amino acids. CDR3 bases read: TGTGCCAGCAGCCTCGGAGCAGGGGTAGTCGGGCCG. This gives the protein CASSLGAGVVGP. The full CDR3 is CASSLGAGVVGPQYF.

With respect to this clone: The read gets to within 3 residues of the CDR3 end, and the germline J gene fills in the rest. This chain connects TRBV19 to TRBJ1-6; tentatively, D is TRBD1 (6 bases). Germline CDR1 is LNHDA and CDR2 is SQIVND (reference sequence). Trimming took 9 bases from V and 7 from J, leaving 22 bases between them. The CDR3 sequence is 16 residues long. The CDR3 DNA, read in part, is TGTGCCAGAACCGAGGGGGGGTTACTCGGAAATTCACCC. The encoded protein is CARTEGGLLGNSP. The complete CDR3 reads CARTEGGLLGNSPLHF.

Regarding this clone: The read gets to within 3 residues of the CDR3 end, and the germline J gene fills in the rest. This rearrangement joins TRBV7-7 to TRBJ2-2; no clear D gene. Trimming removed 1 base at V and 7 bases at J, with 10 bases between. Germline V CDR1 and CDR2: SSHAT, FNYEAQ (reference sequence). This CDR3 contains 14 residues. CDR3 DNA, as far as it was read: TGTGCCAGCAGCTTAGAGGGTCTTGGCGGGGAG. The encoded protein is CASSLEGLGGE. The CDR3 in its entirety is CASSLEGLGGELFF. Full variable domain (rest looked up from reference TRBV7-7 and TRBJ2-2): GAGVSQSPRYKVTKRGQDVTLRCDPISSHATLYWYQQALGQGPEFLTYFNYEAQPDKSGLPSDRFSAERPEGSISTLTIQRTEQRDSAMYRCASSLEGLGGELFFGEGSRLTVL.

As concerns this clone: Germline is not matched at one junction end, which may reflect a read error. This CDR3 is CASSHVKGGDNSYEQYF. The DNA read from the CDR3 is TGCGCCAGCAGCCATGTGAAGGGCGGGGATAACTCCTACGAG. The rearrangement joins TRBV4-2 to TRBJ2-7; D may be TRBD2 (6 bases). Read coverage stops 3 residues before the CDR3 terminus; the germline J gene supplies the remainder. CDR1 is LGHNA, CDR2 YNFKEQ, per germline. The CDR3 extends over 17 amino acids.

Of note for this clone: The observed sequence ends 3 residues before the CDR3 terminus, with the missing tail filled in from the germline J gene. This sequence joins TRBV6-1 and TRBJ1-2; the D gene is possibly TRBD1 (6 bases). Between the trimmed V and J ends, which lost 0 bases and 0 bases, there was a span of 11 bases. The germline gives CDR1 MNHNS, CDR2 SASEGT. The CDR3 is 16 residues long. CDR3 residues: CASSEAKGVANYGYTF. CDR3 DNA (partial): TGTGCCAGCAGTGAAGCTAAGGGGGTCGCTAACTATGGC.

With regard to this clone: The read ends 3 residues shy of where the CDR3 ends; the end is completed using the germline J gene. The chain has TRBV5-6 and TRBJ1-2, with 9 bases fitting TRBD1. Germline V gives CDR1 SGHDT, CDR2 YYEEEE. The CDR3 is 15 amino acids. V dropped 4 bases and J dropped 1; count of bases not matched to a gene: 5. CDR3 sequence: CASSARQGDNYGYTF. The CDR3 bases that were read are TGTGCCAGCAGCGCCAGACAGGGGGATAACTATGGC.

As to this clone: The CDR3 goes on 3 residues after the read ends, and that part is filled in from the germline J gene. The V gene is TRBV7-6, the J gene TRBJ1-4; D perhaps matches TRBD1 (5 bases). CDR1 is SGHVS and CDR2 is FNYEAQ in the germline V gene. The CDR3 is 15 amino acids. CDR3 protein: CASSLGAGSSSPLFF. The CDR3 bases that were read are TGTGCCAGCAGCTTAGGAGCAGGGAGTAGCTCACCA. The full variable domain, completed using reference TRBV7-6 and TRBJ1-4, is GAGVSQSPRYKVTKRGQDVALRCDPISGHVSLYWYRQALGQGPEFLTYFNYEAQQDKSGLPNDRFSAERPEGSISTLTIQRTEQRDSAMYRCASSLGAGSSSPLFFGSGTQLSVL.

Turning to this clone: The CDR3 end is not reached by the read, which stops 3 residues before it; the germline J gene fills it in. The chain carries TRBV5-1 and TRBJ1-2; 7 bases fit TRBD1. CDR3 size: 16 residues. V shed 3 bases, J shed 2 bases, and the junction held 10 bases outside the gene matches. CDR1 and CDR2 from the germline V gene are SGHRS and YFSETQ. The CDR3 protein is CASSYLLDRKNYGYTF. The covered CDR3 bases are TGCGCCAGCAGCTATTTGTTGGACAGGAAAAACTATGGC.

The covered CDR3 bases are TGTGCCAGCCACACACGGGGTACCCAGCCC. Amino acid sequence: CASHTRGTQP. The full CDR3 sequence reads CASHTRGTQPQHF. The V and J genes are TRBV2 and TRBJ1-5; no reliable D call. Read data end 3 residues before the CDR3 end; the end is taken from the germline J gene. The CDR3 loop spans 13 amino acids. Germline CDR1 and CDR2: SNHLY and FYNNEI. V was trimmed by 8 bases and J by 7 bases, leaving 15 bases between them. Complete variable domain (other parts from reference TRBV2 and TRBJ1-5): EPEVTQTPSHQVTQMGQEVILRCVPISNHLYFYWYRQILGQKVEFLVSFYNNEISEKSEIFDDQFSVERPDGSNFTLKIRSTKLEDSAMYFCASHTRGTQPQHFGDGTRLSIL.

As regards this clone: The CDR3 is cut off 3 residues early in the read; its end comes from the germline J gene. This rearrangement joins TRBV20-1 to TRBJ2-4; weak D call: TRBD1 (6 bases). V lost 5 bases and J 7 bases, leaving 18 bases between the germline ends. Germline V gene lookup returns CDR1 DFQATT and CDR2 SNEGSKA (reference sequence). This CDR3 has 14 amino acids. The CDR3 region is CSAANQGTDNIQYF. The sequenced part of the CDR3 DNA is TGCAGTGCTGCCAACCAGGGGACCGATAACATT.

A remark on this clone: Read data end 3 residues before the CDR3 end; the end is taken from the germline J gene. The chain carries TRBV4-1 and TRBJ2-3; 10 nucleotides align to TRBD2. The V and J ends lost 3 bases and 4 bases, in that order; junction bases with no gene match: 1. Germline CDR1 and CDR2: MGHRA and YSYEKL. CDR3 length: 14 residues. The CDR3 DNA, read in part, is TGCGCCAGCAGCCAGGGACTAGCGCCAGATACG. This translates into CASSQGLAPDT. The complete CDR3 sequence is CASSQGLAPDTQYF.

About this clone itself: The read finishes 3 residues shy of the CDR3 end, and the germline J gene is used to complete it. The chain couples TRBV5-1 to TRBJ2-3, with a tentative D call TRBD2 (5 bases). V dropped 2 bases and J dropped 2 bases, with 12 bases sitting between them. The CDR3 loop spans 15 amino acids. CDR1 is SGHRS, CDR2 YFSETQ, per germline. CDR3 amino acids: CASSFGGAATDTQYF. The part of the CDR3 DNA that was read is TGCGCCAGCAGCTTTGGTGGAGCGGCCACAGATACG.

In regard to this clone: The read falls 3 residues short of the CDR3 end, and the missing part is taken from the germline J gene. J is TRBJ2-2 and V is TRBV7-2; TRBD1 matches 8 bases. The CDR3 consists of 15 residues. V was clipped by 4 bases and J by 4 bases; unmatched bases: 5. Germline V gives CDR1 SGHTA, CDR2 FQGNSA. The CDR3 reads CASSSTGAGTGELFF. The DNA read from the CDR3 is TGTGCCAGCAGCTCGACAGGGGCGGGCACCGGGGAG.

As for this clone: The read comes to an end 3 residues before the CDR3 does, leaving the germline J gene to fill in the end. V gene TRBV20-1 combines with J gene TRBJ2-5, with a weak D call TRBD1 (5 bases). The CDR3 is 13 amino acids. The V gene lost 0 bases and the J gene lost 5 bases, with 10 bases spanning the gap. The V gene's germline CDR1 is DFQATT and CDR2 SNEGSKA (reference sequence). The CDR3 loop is CSARDQGKETQYF. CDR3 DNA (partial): TGCAGTGCTAGAGACCAGGGAAAGGAGACC.

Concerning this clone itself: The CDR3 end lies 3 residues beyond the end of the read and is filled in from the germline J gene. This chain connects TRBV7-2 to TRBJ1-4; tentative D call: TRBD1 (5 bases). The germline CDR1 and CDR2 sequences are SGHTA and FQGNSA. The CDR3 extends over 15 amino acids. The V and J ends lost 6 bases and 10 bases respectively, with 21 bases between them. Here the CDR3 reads CASRLGRTQLGKLFF. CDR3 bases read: TGTGCCAGCAGACTTGGACGGACACAATTGGGAAAA.

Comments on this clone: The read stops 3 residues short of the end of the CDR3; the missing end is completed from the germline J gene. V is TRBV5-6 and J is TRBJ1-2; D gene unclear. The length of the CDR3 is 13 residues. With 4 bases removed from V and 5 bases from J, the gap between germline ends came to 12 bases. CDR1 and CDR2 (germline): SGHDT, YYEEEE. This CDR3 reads CASSPEGFYGYTF. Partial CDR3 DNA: TGTGCCAGCAGCCCAGAGGGTTTTTATGGC.

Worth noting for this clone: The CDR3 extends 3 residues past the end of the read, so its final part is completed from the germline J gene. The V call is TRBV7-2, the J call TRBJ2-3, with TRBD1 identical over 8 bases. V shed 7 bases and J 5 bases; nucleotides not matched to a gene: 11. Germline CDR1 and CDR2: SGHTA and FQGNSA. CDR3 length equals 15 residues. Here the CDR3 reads CASKLTGEGRDTQYF. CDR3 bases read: TGTGCCAGCAAATTGACAGGGGAAGGTAGAGATACG.

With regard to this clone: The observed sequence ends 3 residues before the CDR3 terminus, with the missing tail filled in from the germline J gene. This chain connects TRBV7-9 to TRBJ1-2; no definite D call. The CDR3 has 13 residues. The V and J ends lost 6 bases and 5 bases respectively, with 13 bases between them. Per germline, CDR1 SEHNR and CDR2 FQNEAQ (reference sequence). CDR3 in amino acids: CASSLAGGYGYTF. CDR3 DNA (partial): TGTGCCAGCAGTCTAGCAGGCGGGTATGGC.

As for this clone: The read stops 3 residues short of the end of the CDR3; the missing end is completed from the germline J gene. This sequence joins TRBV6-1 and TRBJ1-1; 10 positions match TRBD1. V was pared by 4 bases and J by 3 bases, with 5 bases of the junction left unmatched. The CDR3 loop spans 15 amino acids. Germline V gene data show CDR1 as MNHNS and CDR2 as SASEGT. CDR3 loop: CASSGQGAGDTEAFF. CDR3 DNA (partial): TGTGCCAGCAGTGGACAGGGGGCTGGGGACACTGAA.

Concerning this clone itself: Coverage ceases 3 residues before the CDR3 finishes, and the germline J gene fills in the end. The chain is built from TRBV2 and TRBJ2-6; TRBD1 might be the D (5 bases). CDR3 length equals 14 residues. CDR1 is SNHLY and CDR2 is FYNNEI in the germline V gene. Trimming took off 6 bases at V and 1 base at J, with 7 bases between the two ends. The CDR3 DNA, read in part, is TGTGCCAGCAGGGCAGGGTCTGGGGCCAACGTC. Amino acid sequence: CASRAGSGANV. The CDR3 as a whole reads CASRAGSGANVLTF. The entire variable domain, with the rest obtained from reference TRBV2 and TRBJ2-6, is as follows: EPEVTQTPSHQVTQMGQEVILRCVPISNHLYFYWYRQILGQKVEFLVSFYNNEISEKSEIFDDQFSVERPDGSNFTLKIRSTKLEDSAMYFCASRAGSGANVLTFGAGSRLTVL.

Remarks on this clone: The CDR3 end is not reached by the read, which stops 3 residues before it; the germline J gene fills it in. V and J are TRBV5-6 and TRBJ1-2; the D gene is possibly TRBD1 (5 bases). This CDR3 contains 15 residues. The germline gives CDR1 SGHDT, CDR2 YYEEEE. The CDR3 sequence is CASSLGVGDFNDYTF. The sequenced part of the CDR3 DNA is TGTGCCAGCAGCTTGGGGGTAGGGGATTTTAATGAC.

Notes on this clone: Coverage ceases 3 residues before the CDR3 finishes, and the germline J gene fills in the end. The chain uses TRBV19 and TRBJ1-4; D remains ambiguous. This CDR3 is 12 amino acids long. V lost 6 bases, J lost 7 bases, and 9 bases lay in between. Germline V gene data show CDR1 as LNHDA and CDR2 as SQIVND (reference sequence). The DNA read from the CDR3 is TGTGCCAGTAGCCCATACGGTGAAAAA. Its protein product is CASSPYGEK. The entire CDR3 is CASSPYGEKLFF.